A selection of T cell receptor beta chains follows, all from one sample in a study of blood T cell repertoires in COVID-19. Some clones are missing from TCRdb's copy, which holds only in-frame ones; the method was immunoSEQ multiplex PCR. The data contain approximately 200,000 clones, approximately 80% of them singletons. The sequencing sample was made of peripheral blood. The receptors here all came from a woman over 75 with COVID-19, enrolled during active disease. Both conserved end residues are part of each CDR3. A D gene is named only where the DNA matches it firmly. The size field is filled for only some rows; it gives once, few, many or a size class.

clone size: NA; J gene: TRBJ1-2; D gene: NA; V gene: TRBV20-1; CDR3 protein: CSAPSYGYTF; CDR3 DNA: TGCAGTGCTCCTTCCTATGGCTACACCTTC
clone size: NA; J gene: TRBJ1-4; D gene: TRBD1; V gene: TRBV7-2; CDR3 protein: CASSLSGTGGEKLFF; CDR3 DNA: TGTGCCAGCAGCCTCTCCGGGACAGGGGGGGAAAAACTGTTTTTT
clone size: NA; J gene: TRBJ2-1; D gene: NA; V gene: TRBV6-2/TRBV6-3; CDR3 protein: CASSYSPSQAYNEQFF; CDR3 DNA: TGTGCCAGCAGTTACTCGCCCTCCCAGGCCTACAATGAGCAGTTCTTC
clone size: once; J gene: TRBJ2-1; D gene: NA; V gene: TRBV27; CDR3 protein: CASSLSWLSEQFF; CDR3 DNA: TGTGCCAGCAGTTTATCATGGTTGAGTGAGCAGTTCTTC
clone size: once; J gene: TRBJ1-2; D gene: NA; V gene: TRBV5-1; CDR3 protein: CASSPTGGSYGYTF; CDR3 DNA: TGCGCCAGCAGCCCGACGGGGGGGAGCTATGGCTACACCTTC
clone size: NA; J gene: TRBJ2-1; D gene: TRBD2; V gene: TRBV24-1; CDR3 protein: CATSQSPGLAGVEQFF; CDR3 DNA: TGTGCCACCAGCCAATCCCCGGGACTAGCGGGAGTCGAGCAGTTCTTC
clone size: NA; J gene: TRBJ1-6; D gene: TRBD1; V gene: TRBV7-9; CDR3 protein: CASSARGWDSPLHF; CDR3 DNA: TGTGCCAGCAGCGCCAGGGGGTGGGATTCACCCCTCCACTTT
clone size: few; J gene: TRBJ2-7; D gene: NA; V gene: TRBV5-1; CDR3 protein: CASSLAVSRLGEQYF; CDR3 DNA: TGCGCCAGCAGCTTGGCCGTTTCTCGGCTAGGCGAGCAGTACTTC
clone size: NA; J gene: TRBJ2-7; D gene: TRBD1; V gene: TRBV29-1; CDR3 protein: CSVDATGGVGEQYF; CDR3 DNA: TGCAGCGTTGACGCGACAGGGGGGGTCGGCGAGCAGTACTTC
clone size: NA; J gene: TRBJ1-1; D gene: NA; V gene: TRBV10-1; CDR3 protein: CASVALSEAFF; CDR3 DNA: TGCGCCAGCGTAGCGCTGTCTGAAGCTTTCTTT
clone size: NA; J gene: TRBJ1-5; D gene: NA; V gene: TRBV6-2/TRBV6-3; CDR3 protein: CASSANSNQPQHF; CDR3 DNA: TGTGCCAGCAGTGCGAATAGCAATCAGCCCCAGCATTTT
clone size: once; J gene: TRBJ1-2; D gene: NA; V gene: TRBV28; CDR3 protein: CASNTIYGYTF; CDR3 DNA: TGTGCCAGCAACACCATTTATGGCTACACCTTC
clone size: NA; J gene: TRBJ1-6; D gene: NA; V gene: TRBV2; CDR3 protein: CASTRGQNNSPLHF; CDR3 DNA: TGTGCCAGTACCAGGGGACAAAATAATTCACCCCTCCACTTT
clone size: NA; J gene: TRBJ1-1; D gene: NA; V gene: TRBV6-5; CDR3 protein: CASSSPWNTEAFF; CDR3 DNA: TGTGCCAGCAGTTCCCCGTGGAACACTGAAGCTTTCTTT
clone size: NA; J gene: TRBJ1-6; D gene: TRBD1; V gene: TRBV28; CDR3 protein: CASSYLRTGGSPLHF; CDR3 DNA: TGTGCCAGCAGTTACCTCAGGACAGGGGGGTCACCCCTCCACTTT
clone size: NA; J gene: TRBJ1-6; D gene: NA; V gene: TRBV14; CDR3 protein: CASSQGTQNSPLHF; CDR3 DNA: TGTGCCAGCAGCCAAGGGACTCAAAATTCACCCCTCCACTTT
clone size: once; J gene: TRBJ2-5; D gene: TRBD2; V gene: TRBV4-1; CDR3 protein: CASSPGLARLGETQYF; CDR3 DNA: TGCGCCAGCAGCCCAGGACTAGCGAGGTTGGGAGAGACCCAGTACTTC
clone size: NA; J gene: TRBJ1-2; D gene: NA; V gene: TRBV12-3/TRBV12-4; CDR3 protein: CASSLASERGYTF; CDR3 DNA: TGTGCCAGCAGTTTAGCGAGCGAACGGGGCTACACCTTC
clone size: NA; J gene: TRBJ2-7; D gene: NA; V gene: TRBV5-1; CDR3 protein: CASSLESDHYEQYF; CDR3 DNA: TGCGCCAGCAGCTTGGAAAGCGACCACTACGAGCAGTACTTC
clone size: NA; J gene: TRBJ2-5; D gene: NA; V gene: TRBV27; CDR3 protein: CASSFEPFRTQYF; CDR3 DNA: TGTGCCAGCAGTTTCGAGCCCTTTAGGACCCAGTACTTC
clone size: NA; J gene: TRBJ1-6; D gene: NA; V gene: TRBV2; CDR3 protein: CASGGFPNSPLHF; CDR3 DNA: TGTGCCAGCGGGGGGTTCCCGAATTCACCCCTCCACTTT
clone size: NA; J gene: TRBJ2-1; D gene: TRBD1; V gene: TRBV7-7; CDR3 protein: CASSPGQSYNEQFF; CDR3 DNA: TGTGCTAGCAGCCCGGGACAGAGTTACAATGAGCAGTTCTTC
clone size: few; J gene: TRBJ2-5; D gene: TRBD2; V gene: TRBV27; CDR3 protein: CASRPGLAYQETQYF; CDR3 DNA: TGTGCCAGCAGGCCGGGACTAGCGTACCAAGAGACCCAGTACTTC
clone size: NA; J gene: TRBJ1-5; D gene: NA; V gene: TRBV4-1; CDR3 protein: CASSQGALRRNNQPQHF; CDR3 DNA: TGCGCCAGCAGCCAAGGAGCCCTCCGGAGGAACAATCAGCCCCAGCATTTT
clone size: NA; J gene: TRBJ2-7; D gene: NA; V gene: TRBV24-1; CDR3 protein: CATSGGTYYEQYF; CDR3 DNA: TGTGCCACCAGTGGCGGGACCTACTACGAGCAGTACTTC
clone size: NA; J gene: TRBJ2-2; D gene: NA; V gene: TRBV5-1; CDR3 protein: CASRPTGGELFF; CDR3 DNA: TGCGCCAGCAGGCCGACAGGCGGGGAGCTGTTTTTT
clone size: NA; J gene: TRBJ2-1; D gene: TRBD2; V gene: TRBV18; CDR3 protein: CASSGLAGGNEQFF; CDR3 DNA: TGTGCCAGCTCAGGGCTAGCGGGAGGGAATGAGCAGTTCTTC
clone size: NA; J gene: TRBJ2-5; D gene: NA; V gene: TRBV3-1/TRBV3-2; CDR3 protein: CASSQNGRPRTQETQYF; CDR3 DNA: TGTGCCAGCAGCCAAAACGGGCGGCCTAGGACACAAGAGACCCAGTACTTC
clone size: NA; J gene: TRBJ1-2; D gene: NA; V gene: TRBV2; CDR3 protein: CASTAREALGYTF; CDR3 DNA: TGTGCCAGCACCGCCAGGGAGGCCTTGGGCTACACCTTC
clone size: NA; J gene: TRBJ1-1; D gene: NA; V gene: TRBV3-1/TRBV3-2; CDR3 protein: CASSQAGGEAFF; CDR3 DNA: TGTGCCAGCAGCCAAGCCGGGGGGGAAGCTTTCTTT
clone size: NA; J gene: TRBJ2-3; D gene: NA; V gene: TRBV6-6; CDR3 protein: CASTSNTDTQYF; CDR3 DNA: TGTGCCAGCACCAGTAACACAGATACGCAGTATTTT
clone size: few; J gene: TRBJ1-1; D gene: NA; V gene: TRBV5-5; CDR3 protein: CASSWEGVTNTEAFF; CDR3 DNA: TGTGCCAGCAGCTGGGAGGGGGTTACTAACACTGAAGCTTTCTTT
clone size: NA; J gene: TRBJ1-1; D gene: TRBD1; V gene: TRBV28; CDR3 protein: CASSPDQGAPTEAFF; CDR3 DNA: TGTGCCAGCAGCCCAGATCAGGGGGCGCCCACTGAAGCTTTCTTT
clone size: NA; J gene: TRBJ2-5; D gene: NA; V gene: TRBV3-1/TRBV3-2; CDR3 protein: CASSPHDLRGKETQYF; CDR3 DNA: TGTGCCAGCAGCCCCCACGACCTTAGGGGTAAAGAGACCCAGTACTTC
clone size: few; J gene: TRBJ2-2; D gene: NA; V gene: TRBV6-5; CDR3 protein: CASRLFGTNTGELFF; CDR3 DNA: TGTGCCAGCAGGCTCTTCGGGACGAACACCGGGGAGCTGTTTTTT
clone size: few; J gene: TRBJ2-7; D gene: TRBD2; V gene: TRBV11-2; CDR3 protein: CASSLGGLAGGLSDF; CDR3 DNA: TGTGCCAGCAGCTTAGGTGGACTAGCGGGGGGGCTCTCAGACTTC
clone size: NA; J gene: TRBJ1-6; D gene: NA; V gene: TRBV27; CDR3 protein: CASSLQLLLTYIPF; CDR3 DNA: TGTGCCAGCAGTTTGCAGCTCCTTTTGACATATATCCCCTTT
clone size: NA; J gene: TRBJ2-1; D gene: TRBD1; V gene: TRBV15; CDR3 protein: CATSRDIGQGEFF; CDR3 DNA: TGTGCCACCAGCAGAGATATTGGTCAGGGGGAGTTCTTC
clone size: NA; J gene: TRBJ2-5; D gene: NA; V gene: TRBV7-9; CDR3 protein: CASSLAGAAETQYF; CDR3 DNA: TGTGCCAGCAGCTTAGCGGGAGCGGCAGAGACCCAGTACTTC
clone size: NA; J gene: TRBJ2-1; D gene: NA; V gene: TRBV6-5; CDR3 protein: CASRAQGVSYNEQFF; CDR3 DNA: TGTGCCAGCAGGGCACAGGGAGTTTCCTACAATGAGCAGTTCTTC
clone size: NA; J gene: TRBJ1-2; D gene: NA; V gene: TRBV5-1; CDR3 protein: CASSLVAGNYGYTF; CDR3 DNA: TGCGCCAGCAGCTTGGTGGCGGGGAACTATGGCTACACCTTC
clone size: NA; J gene: TRBJ2-6; D gene: NA; V gene: TRBV4-1; CDR3 protein: CASSHQESGANVLTF; CDR3 DNA: TGCGCCAGCAGTCACCAAGAGTCTGGGGCCAACGTCCTGACTTTC
clone size: NA; J gene: TRBJ2-7; D gene: TRBD2; V gene: TRBV5-5; CDR3 protein: CASSLAVFAGAGYEQYF; CDR3 DNA: TGTGCCAGCAGCTTGGCCGTTTTTGCGGGAGCTGGCTACGAGCAGTACTTC
clone size: NA; J gene: TRBJ1-6; D gene: TRBD1; V gene: TRBV5-5; CDR3 protein: CASSATGYSPLHF; CDR3 DNA: TGTGCCAGCAGCGCGACAGGGTACTCACCCCTCCACTTT